These 17 T cell receptor beta chains were all obtained from the same sample, sequenced in a study of blood T cells in healthy people across ages. Together with a sample-barcoded 5' primer, a J-beta primer mix was included in a second PCR lasting roughly 6 to 12 cycles. TCRdb processed the 5' RACE reads anew with MiXCR; each CDR3 protein has one entry. The sample has approximately 800,000 distinct CDR3 sequences; approximately 35% are singletons. Sequencing used blood. The source is a man between 18 and 35 years old in good health.

This clonotype turned up a few times. CDR3 bases: TGCGCCAGCAGCTCGGGTCCCGCGGAGCTGTTTTTT. Encoded protein: CASSSGPAELFF. This chain links TRBV5-1 with TRBJ2-2, with D uncertain. Between the trimmed V and J ends, which lost 3 bases and 10 bases, there was a span of 10 bases. The germline CDR1 and CDR2 sequences are SGHRS and YFSETQ. The CDR3 runs 12 residues.

The chain links TRBV6-1 to TRBJ1-5; weak D call: TRBD1 (5 bases). Trimming pared 8 bases from V and 6 bases from J, leaving 11 bases between. CDR3 size: 12 residues. Germline values: CDR1 MNHNS, CDR2 SASEGT. In DNA, the CDR3 is TGTGCCAGCGGAGAGAGGGGTCAGCCCCAGCATTTT. The encoded protein is CASGERGQPQHF.

This clonotype was seen at least ten times. The chain recombines TRBV5-6 with TRBJ2-3; TRBD1 agrees at 7 bases. The CDR3 covers 15 residues. Per germline, CDR1 SGHDT and CDR2 YYEEEE. V lost 5 bases, J lost 5 bases, and 11 bases stayed unmatched. The chain's CDR3 is CASRRTDRDGDTQYF. CDR3 sequence (DNA): TGTGCCAGCAGACGAACCGACAGGGATGGAGATACGCAGTATTTT.

The J gene is TRBJ1-1, the V gene TRBV20-1; 7 bases fit TRBD1. The CDR3 sequence is 15 residues long. The V and J ends lost 3 bases and 2 bases, in that order; junction bases with no gene match: 9. CDR1 and CDR2 (germline): DFQATT, SNEGSKA (reference sequence). The CDR3: CSASAQDRPNTEAFF. CDR3 nucleotides: TGCAGTGCTAGCGCTCAGGACAGGCCCAACACTGAAGCTTTCTTT.

The chain has TRBV20-1 and TRBJ2-1, with 8 bases matching TRBD2. CDR3 length: 16 amino acids. The germline V gene encodes CDR1 DFQATT and CDR2 SNEGSKA (reference sequence). Losses at the gene ends were 0 bases for V and 3 bases for J; bases not matched to a gene: 7. CDR3 amino acids: CSARDFLSGGYNEQFF. Written as DNA, the CDR3 is TGCAGTGCTAGAGATTTTTTGAGCGGGGGCTACAATGAGCAGTTCTTC.

This clonotype occurred a few times. The V call is TRBV4-1, the J call TRBJ1-1, with unresolved D. Germline assignment: CDR1 MGHRA and CDR2 YSYEKL. Trimming left V 5 bases short and J 11 bases short, with 21 bases between. There are 14 residues in the CDR3. The CDR3 DNA reads TGCGCCAGCAGCGAACGATGGCTCCCCTCGTATGCTTTCTTT. The encoded protein is CASSERWLPSYAFF.

Turning to this clonotype: Since a much larger clone is just one base distant, this may be a read error. The V and J genes are TRBV4-1 and TRBJ2-3; D uncertain. The CDR3 extends over 16 amino acids. Trimming took off 1 base at V and 0 bases at J, with 11 bases between the two ends. Germline V gene lookup returns CDR1 MGHRA and CDR2 YSYEKL. CDR3 DNA: TGCGCCAGCAGCCAAGTCAGTACCCCTAGCACAGATACGCAGTATTTT. This encodes CASSQVSTPSTDTQYF.

The V call is TRBV20-1, the J call TRBJ1-2; weak D call: TRBD1 (6 bases). The V end was cut by 0 bases, the J end by 3 bases, with 14 bases between. Germline-derived CDR1 and CDR2 are DFQATT and SNEGSKA (reference sequence). The CDR3 has 15 residues. Here the CDR3 DNA reads TGCAGTGCTAGAGATAGGGGGAGGGGACACTATGGCTACACCTTC. It is translated as CSARDRGRGHYGYTF.

This clonotype was detected only a few times. The rearrangement uses TRBV25-1 and TRBJ1-4; D is possibly TRBD1 (6 bases). From germline, CDR1 is MGHDK and CDR2 SYGVNS. V lost 6 bases to trimming and J lost 5 bases, with 13 bases between them. The CDR3 consists of 14 residues. The CDR3 nucleotides are TGTGCCAGCAGGAGTACAGGGAACAATGAAAAACTGTTTTTT. It is translated as CASRSTGNNEKLFF.

This chain uses TRBV2 with TRBJ1-2, with unresolved D. The germline CDR1 and CDR2 sequences are SNHLY and FYNNEI. The CDR3 sequence is 12 residues long. The V and J ends lost 4 bases and 8 bases respectively, with 11 bases between them. For the CDR3, the DNA is TGTGCCAGCAGTGTTAAGGACGCAGGCTACACCTTC. It encodes CASSVKDAGYTF. The entire variable domain, with the rest obtained from reference TRBV2 and TRBJ1-2, is as follows: EPEVTQTPSHQVTQMGQEVILRCVPISNHLYFYWYRQILGQKVEFLVSFYNNEISEKSEIFDDQFSVERPDGSNFTLKIRSTKLEDSAMYFCASSVKDAGYTFGSGTRLTVV.

The V gene is TRBV2, the J gene TRBJ2-1; D is unclear. The CDR3 spans 11 residues. Trimming took 6 bases from V and 7 from J, leaving 7 bases between them. The germline gives CDR1 SNHLY, CDR2 FYNNEI. CDR3: CASSKLNEQFF. For the CDR3, the DNA is TGTGCCAGCAGCAAGTTGAATGAGCAGTTCTTC. The full variable domain, rest sourced from reference TRBV2 and TRBJ2-1, is EPEVTQTPSHQVTQMGQEVILRCVPISNHLYFYWYRQILGQKVEFLVSFYNNEISEKSEIFDDQFSVERPDGSNFTLKIRSTKLEDSAMYFCASSKLNEQFFGPGTRLTVL.

This clonotype appeared many times. This chain connects TRBV5-1 to TRBJ2-4; tentative D call: TRBD1 (6 bases). The CDR3 sequence is 17 residues long. V shed 4 bases and J shed 0 bases, with 17 bases lying between them. CDR1 and CDR2 (germline): SGHRS, YFSETQ. The CDR3 DNA is TGCGCCAGCAGCCCGACGGACAGTTATCTAGCCAAAAACATTCAGTACTTC. This codes for CASSPTDSYLAKNIQYF. The variable domain in full, completed from reference TRBV5-1 and TRBJ2-4, reads KAGVTQTPRYLIKTRGQQVTLSCSPISGHRSVSWYQQTPGQGLQFLFEYFSETQRNKGNFPGRFSGRQFSNSRSEMNVSTLELGDSALYLCASSPTDSYLAKNIQYFGAGTRLSVL.

The chain links TRBV20-1 to TRBJ1-1; D possibly corresponds to TRBD1 (5 bases). The germline CDR1 and CDR2 sequences are DFQATT and SNEGSKA (reference sequence). V lost 0 bases to trimming and J lost 4 bases, with 15 bases between them. This CDR3 has 15 amino acids. The CDR3 sequence is CSARDGGASLTEAFF. DNA for the CDR3: TGCAGTGCTAGAGATGGTGGGGCGTCGCTCACTGAAGCTTTCTTT.

This clonotype was detected a few times. The V call is TRBV4-1, the J call TRBJ2-6; TRBD1 aligns across 9 bases. The CDR3 contains 19 residues. Germline values: CDR1 MGHRA, CDR2 YSYEKL. The junction had 6 bases not matched to a gene; V was cut back by 0 bases and J by 0 bases. The CDR3 DNA sequence: TGCGCCAGCAGCCAAGATAGAGGGACAGGGAGCTCTGGGGCCAACGTCCTGACTTTC. It encodes CASSQDRGTGSSGANVLTF.

This clonotype was found a few times. The chain combines TRBV5-5 with TRBJ2-4; either TRBD1 or TRBD2 may fit D (5 bases each). V lost 3 bases and J 0 bases, leaving 16 bases between the germline ends. Germline V gene data show CDR1 as SGHKS and CDR2 as YYEKEE (reference sequence). The CDR3 is 17 amino acids. The CDR3: CASSSLRDGLAKNIQYF. The CDR3 coding sequence is TGTGCCAGCAGCTCCCTCCGGGACGGCCTAGCCAAAAACATTCAGTACTTC.

The CDR3 bases are TGTGCCAGCAGTTACATGCGGGGGATCGGGGAGCTGTTTTTT. Protein: CASSYMRGIGELFF. The chain recombines TRBV6-2 or TRBV6-3 with TRBJ2-2; 7 bases match TRBD2. The CDR3 consists of 14 residues. The V segment lost 2 bases and the J segment 7 bases; nucleotides outside the gene matches: 4. The germline V gene has CDR1 MNHEY and CDR2 SVGEGT.

This clonotype was seen at least ten times. The chain couples TRBV5-1 to TRBJ2-1; D gene unclear. Trimming took off 0 bases at V and 9 bases at J, with 13 bases between the two ends. The CDR3 loop spans 14 amino acids. Germline V gene lookup returns CDR1 SGHRS and CDR2 YFSETQ. CDR3 nucleotide sequence: TGCGCCAGCAGCTTGGCCGCGACAATTAGTGAGCAGTTCTTC. Its protein product is CASSLAATISEQFF.